Presented here are 2 T cell receptor beta chains from one specimen sequenced in a study of blood T cells in healthy people across ages. Through a sample-barcoded 5' primer and a J-beta primer mix, a second PCR was run for roughly 7 to 12 cycles. TCRdb used MiXCR to reprocess the 5' RACE reads, holding one entry per CDR3 protein. The table shows about 1 million distinct CDR3 sequences, with 20% to 25% occurring only once. The same sample was also used in a study of T cells of mothers and their children.

Sequenced: blood. The receptors derive from a girl between 2 and 10 years old in good health.

Of note for this clonotype: Just one base apart from a much larger clone, this may be a read error. This chain connects TRBV21-1 to TRBJ1-4. TRBV21-1 is described as a pseudogene. This CDR3 contains 10 residues. The CDR3 sequence: CASSFEKLFF. The DNA of the CDR3 is TGTGCCAGCAGCTTTGAAAAACTGTTTTTT.

The V gene is TRBV20-1, the J gene TRBJ2-1, with D maybe TRBD2 (5 bases). CDR3 length: 14 residues. Germline loops: CDR1 DFQATT, CDR2 SNEGSKA (reference sequence). Trimming cost V 2 bases and J 3 bases, with 11 bases left between them. CDR3: CSARLALNYNEQFF. CDR3 DNA: TGCAGTGCTAGACTAGCACTAAACTACAATGAGCAGTTCTTC.